One and the same sample provided the 17 T cell receptor beta chains below, sequenced in a study of blood T cell repertoires in COVID-19 (dated by TCRdb to about 2020). The library was generated by the immunoSEQ multiplex PCR assay. Entries here come from immuneACCESS through TCRdb and include only in-frame sequences with V and J called. Some clones fail to appear in such tables; in the studies checked, an unresolved V gene covers under half of the shortfall, and the cause of the remainder is unknown. The sample contains over 10,000 clones, 82% of them found a single time. 21% of the sample is held by the ten biggest clonotypes. Specimen: peripheral blood. The origin of the receptors is a human donor in a cohort sampled during active COVID-19.

The genes are TRBV9 and TRBJ2-7; no clear D gene. The CDR3 is 15 amino acids. Trimming pared 0 bases from V and 0 bases from J, leaving 10 bases between. The germline V gene has CDR1 SGDLS and CDR2 YYNGEE. The CDR3 DNA reads as TGTGCCAGCAGCGTAGGACTCCTCAACTCCTACGAGCAGTACTTC. As protein: CASSVGLLNSYEQYF.

In DNA form, the CDR3 reads TGTGCCTGGAGAGCGGGTCTAGCGGGGTCCGGGGAGCTGTTTTTT. Translated: CAWRAGLAGSGELFF. The rearrangement uses TRBV30 and TRBJ2-2; TRBD2 agrees at 9 bases. Germline CDR1 is GTSNPN and CDR2 is SVGIG (reference sequence). V lost 3 bases and J lost 6; bases outside the gene matches: 8. The CDR3 loop spans 15 amino acids.

V gene TRBV7-2 combines with J gene TRBJ2-5; 14 nucleotides align to TRBD2. Trimming cost V 5 bases and J 5 bases; bases outside gene matches: 7. CDR3 size: 16 residues. Germline-derived CDR1 and CDR2 are SGHTA and FQGNSA. The CDR3 loop reads CASSTRLAGGGETQYF. Written as DNA, the CDR3 is TGTGCCAGCAGCACAAGACTAGCGGGGGGGGGCGAGACCCAGTACTTC.

The chain carries TRBV15 and TRBJ2-5; the match to TRBD2 covers 10 bases. This CDR3 is built from 16 residues. V lost 3 bases to trimming and J lost 5 bases; unmatched junction nucleotides: 9. Per germline, CDR1 LNHNV and CDR2 YYDKDF (reference sequence). CDR3 in DNA: TGTGCCACCAGCAGGACTAGCGGGCCCTCCGGGGAGACCCAGTACTTC. Translation gives CATSRTSGPSGETQYF.

V usage is TRBV24-1 and J usage is TRBJ1-5, with 8 bases that match TRBD1. V lost 2 bases and J lost 4; bases outside the gene matches: 3. There are 15 residues in the CDR3. Germline CDR1 is KGHDR and CDR2 is SFDVKD. The CDR3 protein is CATSDSRTGNQPQHF. The DNA for the CDR3 is TGTGCCACCAGTGATTCACGGACAGGGAATCAGCCCCAGCATTTT.

This clone was seen a single time. This chain uses TRBV27 with TRBJ2-7; 9 nucleotides match TRBD1. CDR1 and CDR2 from the germline V gene are MNHEY and SMNVEV (reference sequence). After removal of 7 bases from V and 2 bases from J, the junction contained 9 bases not matched to a gene. CDR3 length equals 15 residues. CDR3 nucleotide sequence: TGTGCCAGCACCAATCCCCGGGACAGGGCCTACGAGCAGTACTTC. This encodes CASTNPRDRAYEQYF.

The chain is built from TRBV7-2 and TRBJ2-6; possibly TRBD2 for D (5 bases). The germline V gene has CDR1 SGHTA and CDR2 FQGNSA. This CDR3 spans 16 amino acids. The V gene lost 5 bases and the J gene lost 2 bases, with 13 bases spanning the gap. This CDR3 reads CASSRPGNTGANVLTF. CDR3 bases: TGTGCCAGCAGCCGCCCGGGGAACACTGGGGCCAACGTCCTGACTTTC.

This sequence joins TRBV6-5 and TRBJ2-1; 7 bases agree with TRBD2. The V gene's germline CDR1 is MNHEY and CDR2 SVGAGI. This CDR3 has 16 residues. J lost 0 bases, V lost 2 bases, and 4 bases had no gene match. CDR3 sequence: CASSYRRGSSYNEQFF. CDR3 DNA sequence: TGTGCCAGCAGTTACAGGCGGGGGAGCTCCTACAATGAGCAGTTCTTC.

The J gene is TRBJ2-1, the V gene TRBV7-2, with TRBD2 as a possible D gene (5 bases). Between the trimmed V and J ends, which lost 1 base and 4 bases, there was a span of 8 bases. The CDR3 contains 14 residues. Germline V gene lookup returns CDR1 SGHTA and CDR2 FQGNSA. The CDR3 DNA follows: TGTGCCAGCAGCTTAGAGGGAGCATACAATGAGCAGTTCTTC. It yields the protein CASSLEGAYNEQFF.

This chain uses TRBV7-8 with TRBJ1-5, with D perhaps TRBD1 (5 bases). This CDR3 spans 14 amino acids. Deletions cut 5 bases from V and 4 bases from J, with 12 bases between. Germline lookup yields CDR1 SGHVS and CDR2 FQNEAQ. CDR3 sequence: CASSPGWQNQPQHF. The CDR3 DNA is TGTGCCAGCAGCCCAGGGTGGCAGAATCAGCCCCAGCATTTT.

The J gene is TRBJ2-1, the V gene TRBV20-1; TRBD2 is a possible D gene (6 bases). The CDR3 totals 11 residues. V was cut by 5 bases and J by 9 bases, with 11 bases left in between. CDR1 is DFQATT, CDR2 SNEGSKA, per germline (reference sequence). For the CDR3, the DNA is TGCAGTGCTCTTGGGGGGTTTGAGCAGTTCTTC. It translates to CSALGGFEQFF.

This chain joins TRBV28 and TRBJ1-5; 7 nucleotides align to TRBD1. CDR3 size: 13 residues. Germline V gives CDR1 MDHEN, CDR2 SYDVKM. The J segment lost 6 bases and the V segment lost 7 bases, leaving 6 bases of the junction unmatched. CDR3 region: CASIHGTAQPQHF. The CDR3 DNA sequence: TGTGCCAGCATTCATGGGACAGCTCAGCCCCAGCATTTT.

This clone has just one count. The chain combines TRBV19 with TRBJ2-1; 8 bases agree with TRBD1. V lost 7 bases to trimming and J lost 4 bases; unmatched junction nucleotides: 6. Germline CDR1 and CDR2: LNHDA and SQIVND (reference sequence). The CDR3 extends over 14 amino acids. In DNA form, the CDR3 reads TGTGCCAGTACCTCCGGGACAGGTTACAATGAGCAGTTCTTC. Translating gives CASTSGTGYNEQFF.

V usage is TRBV6-5 and J usage is TRBJ1-2; D is uncertain. Trimming left V 4 bases short and J 7 bases short, with 10 bases between. The CDR3 is made up of 12 amino acids. The germline V gene encodes CDR1 MNHEY and CDR2 SVGAGI. The CDR3 coding sequence is TGTGCCAGCAGTTTGGGGAGCGGTGGCTACACCTTC. It encodes CASSLGSGGYTF.

The count of this clone is one. V usage is TRBV6-5 and J usage is TRBJ1-1, with 8 bases aligning to TRBD1. This CDR3 comprises 13 residues. Trimming took 4 bases from V and 8 from J; bases not matched to a gene: 6. Germline CDR1 MNHEY, CDR2 SVGAGI. Here the CDR3 DNA reads TGTGCCAGCAGTTCCCAGGGGGCGGGAGAAGCTTTCTTT. This sequence encodes CASSSQGAGEAFF.

This chain links TRBV7-9 with TRBJ2-3, with a tentative D call TRBD1 (5 bases). Looked up from germline, CDR1 is SEHNR and CDR2 is FQNEAQ (reference sequence). V gave up 5 bases and J gave up 2 bases, with 14 bases separating them. The CDR3 consists of 15 residues. CDR3 sequence reads: CASSPTTAPTDTQYF. The CDR3 DNA reads as TGTGCCAGCAGCCCAACGACAGCACCCACAGATACGCAGTATTTT.

This chain connects TRBV5-1 to TRBJ2-7; the match to TRBD2 covers 10 bases. CDR3 length: 15 amino acids. Trimming at V came to 2 bases and at J to 1 base, leaving 3 bases not matched to a gene. The germline CDR1 and CDR2 sequences are SGHRS and YFSETQ. The CDR3 DNA follows: TGCGCCAGCAGCTTCGGGACTAGCGATTCCTACGAGCAGTACTTC. Its protein product is CASSFGTSDSYEQYF.